The clone carrying this TCR beta chain was detected ten times or more. Its cognate antigen is unknown. This sample was taken from a study of identical twins. Findings and limits, study-wide: Part of the zero-insertion signal could reflect confounding by invariant MAIT and iNKT cells. Alpha sequences out of frame and shared by twins had excess low generation probability.

Addition of a universal primer site occurred through template switching, and cDNA carried unique molecular identifiers. A single record per CDR3 protein comes from TCRdb applying MiXCR to the 5' RACE reads. The data hold around 140,000 distinct CDR3 sequences, with under 4.5% observed a single time. Donors uniformly comprised healthy Caucasians. The CDR3 runs 14 residues. Germline V gene lookup returns CDR1 ENHRY and CDR2 SYGVKD. Trimming removed 10 bases from V and 0 bases from J; junction bases left unmatched: 6. This clonotype originated in a young man in good health. The chain recombines TRBV10-3 with TRBJ2-3, with 8 bases fitting TRBD1. Material for sequencing was memory T cells sorted from blood. This CDR3 is CATGQGASTDTQYF. As DNA, the CDR3 is TGTGCCACCGGACAGGGAGCTAGCACAGATACGCAGTATTTT.